The 31 T cell receptor beta chains in this list originate from one sample, sequenced in a study of T-cell reconstitution after alpha-beta-depleted transplantation in children. It was with unique molecular identifiers that the TCRbeta library was prepared. TCRdb recomputed calls from the PCR reads with MiXCR, one row per CDR3 protein. The table lists approximately 490,000 distinct CDR3 sequences, about 12% of them singletons. The sample in question was PBMCs from the stem cell graft donor, obtained from the stem cell graft. The receptors originated from a human donor who donated a stem cell graft to a child with combined immunodeficiency.

V is TRBV28 and J is TRBJ1-2; D is uncertain. The CDR3 sequence is 17 residues long. V was trimmed by 5 bases and J by 1 base, leaving 20 bases between them. From germline, CDR1 is MDHEN and CDR2 SYDVKM. The CDR3 bases are TGTGCCAGCAGTCACCTACGGACGGCCGTGCTTAACTATGGCTACACCTTC. As protein: CASSHLRTAVLNYGYTF.

This clonotype appeared many times. V usage is TRBV12-3 or TRBV12-4 and J usage is TRBJ2-7, with D possibly being TRBD1 or TRBD2 (5 bases each). The CDR3 is 13 residues long. V was pared by 4 bases and J by 4 bases, with 11 bases between. The CDR3 sequence is CASSWDGIYEQYF. The CDR3 bases are TGTGCCAGCAGTTGGGACGGAATATACGAGCAGTACTTC.

This chain links TRBV28 with TRBJ2-1; D unresolved. V lost 2 bases and J lost 0, with 11 bases in between. The CDR3 loop spans 16 amino acids. CDR1 and CDR2 (germline): MDHEN, SYDVKM. CDR3 nucleotides: TGTGCCAGCAGTTTAATCGGCAAAAGCTCCTACAATGAGCAGTTCTTC. Encoded protein: CASSLIGKSSYNEQFF.

This clonotype appeared many times. V usage is TRBV6-2 or TRBV6-3 and J usage is TRBJ2-4; no clear D gene. V was shortened by 7 bases and J by 0 bases, with 10 bases between the two germline ends. In germline, CDR1 is MNHEY, CDR2 SVGEGT. The CDR3 totals 14 residues. The CDR3 loop is CASTRDVAKNIQYF. The CDR3 DNA sequence: TGTGCCAGCACCCGAGATGTAGCCAAAAACATTCAGTACTTC.

This clonotype has at least ten counts. This rearrangement joins TRBV4-3 to TRBJ2-7, with D perhaps assigned TRBD1 or TRBD2 (5 bases each). This CDR3 is built from 14 residues. CDR1 and CDR2 (germline): LGHNA, YSLEER. Trimming took 3 bases from V and 1 from J, leaving 10 bases between them. CDR3 residues: CASSQGRASYEQYF. The CDR3 DNA follows: TGCGCCAGCAGCCAGGGGCGGGCTTCCTACGAGCAGTACTTC.

This clonotype came up many times. The V call is TRBV6-2 or TRBV6-3, the J call TRBJ2-5; TRBD1 might be the D (6 bases). Looked up from germline, CDR1 is MNHEY and CDR2 is SVGEGT. The CDR3 has 14 residues. The V gene lost 4 bases and the J gene lost 4 bases, with 13 bases spanning the gap. The CDR3 is CASSSRGHGETQYF. The CDR3 nucleotides are TGTGCCAGCAGTTCCCGGGGACACGGAGAGACCCAGTACTTC.

This chain uses TRBV24-1 with TRBJ2-2; D possibly matches TRBD1 or TRBD2 (5 bases each). The CDR3 spans 14 residues. With 7 bases removed from V and 2 bases from J, the gap between germline ends came to 10 bases. CDR1 and CDR2 from the germline V gene are KGHDR and SFDVKD. CDR3 bases: TGTGCCACCAGGGGGACGGTTAACACCGGGGAGCTGTTTTTT. This sequence encodes CATRGTVNTGELFF.

The V gene is TRBV15, the J gene TRBJ2-1; TRBD2 matches 9 bases. Germline V CDR1 and CDR2: LNHNV, YYDKDF (reference sequence). The CDR3 sequence is 18 residues long. Trimming cost V 5 bases and J 5 bases; bases outside gene matches: 16. Here the CDR3 DNA reads TGTGCCACCAGCCCCCGTCGATCTCGGACTAGCGAAAACAATGAGCAGTTCTTC. Its protein product is CATSPRRSRTSENNEQFF.

There are a few counts of this clonotype. The J gene is TRBJ1-2, the V gene TRBV9; D remains unclear. Deletions cut 0 bases from V and 3 bases from J, with 9 bases between. The length of the CDR3 is 14 residues. CDR1 SGDLS and CDR2 YYNGEE come from the germline V gene. In DNA, the CDR3 is TGTGCCAGCAGCGTAGAGGCAGAGGACTATGGCTACACCTTC. Translating gives CASSVEAEDYGYTF. The whole variable domain, filled in from reference TRBV9 and TRBJ1-2, reads DSGVTQTPKHLITATGQRVTLRCSPRSGDLSVYWYQQSLDQGLQFLIQYYNGEERAKGNILERFSAQQFPDLHSELNLSSLELGDSALYFCASSVEAEDYGYTFGSGTRLTVV.

This sequence joins TRBV4-3 and TRBJ1-1, with unresolved D. V was cut by 0 bases and J by 11 bases, with 13 bases left in between. The CDR3 spans 13 residues. Looked up from germline, CDR1 is LGHNA and CDR2 is YSLEER. CDR3 amino acids: CASSQEVRAGAFF. The CDR3 DNA sequence: TGCGCCAGCAGCCAAGAGGTTAGGGCCGGGGCTTTCTTT.

CDR3 sequence (DNA): TGCGCCAGCAGCTTGCAGCGGAACGGGACCTTC. Its protein is CASSLQRNGTF. The rearrangement uses TRBV5-1 and TRBJ1-2, with unresolved D. The CDR3 length is 11 residues. Germline loops: CDR1 SGHRS, CDR2 YFSETQ. V dropped 1 base and J dropped 14 bases, with 12 bases sitting between them.

This clonotype was detected only a few times. The CDR3 DNA sequence: TGTGCCATCAGTGAGCCTGGACAGGGGAACACCGGGGAGCTGTTTTTT. Translated, it gives CAISEPGQGNTGELFF. V usage is TRBV10-3 and J usage is TRBJ2-2; 8 bases match TRBD1. With 2 bases clipped from V and 1 base from J, the junction kept 3 bases outside the gene matches. CDR1 is ENHRY, CDR2 SYGVKD, per germline. The CDR3 extends over 16 amino acids.

The chain has TRBV6-2 or TRBV6-3 and TRBJ1-2; D is unclear. The CDR3 is 12 residues long. Trimming stripped 4 bases from V and 6 bases from J, with 9 bases between. The germline gives CDR1 MNHEY, CDR2 SVGEGT. The CDR3 sequence is CASSSFYDGYTF. The CDR3 DNA reads as TGTGCCAGCAGTTCCTTCTACGATGGCTACACCTTC.

The genes are TRBV21-1 and TRBJ1-5. TRBV21-1 is a known pseudogene. The length of the CDR3 is 15 residues. CDR3 protein: CASSKDTFSNQPQHF. In nucleotides, the CDR3 is TGTGCCAGCAGCAAAGACACTTTTAGCAATCAGCCCCAGCATTTT.

Notes on this clonotype: This likely comes from a read error, as the CDR3 has no conserved phenylalanine or tryptophan at its end. The chain combines TRBV24-1 with TRBJ2-7, with D tentatively TRBD1 (6 bases). CDR1 KGHDR and CDR2 SFDVKD come from the germline V gene. The CDR3 extends over 12 amino acids. V lost 10 bases to trimming and J lost 4 bases, with 13 bases between them. The CDR3 DNA follows: TGTGCCACGGAGGACAGCGAATACGAGCAGTACTGC. Its protein is CATEDSEYEQYC.

The sample holds a few counts of this clonotype. The chain links TRBV19 to TRBJ2-1, with D maybe TRBD2 (5 bases). Trimming took off 1 base at V and 8 bases at J, with 12 bases between the two ends. Germline CDR1 is LNHDA and CDR2 is SQIVND (reference sequence). There are 14 residues in the CDR3. The CDR3 DNA follows: TGTGCCAGTAGTATAGGGACTGGATTTTATGAGCAGTTCTTC. It codes for CASSIGTGFYEQFF.

This clonotype occurred a few times. V and J are TRBV5-1 and TRBJ2-1; 7 positions match TRBD2. The CDR3 covers 14 residues. The germline gives CDR1 SGHRS, CDR2 YFSETQ. V gave up 4 bases and J gave up 5 bases; unmatched junction bases: 6. DNA of the CDR3: TGCGCCAGCAGCCTTCGACTAGCCAACAATGAGCAGTTCTTC. Translating it yields CASSLRLANNEQFF.

This clonotype was counted a single time. The V and J genes are TRBV30 and TRBJ2-2, with D unclear. This CDR3 contains 11 residues. V shed 2 bases and J shed 7 bases, with 5 bases lying between them. CDR1 is GTSNPN, CDR2 SVGIG, per germline (reference sequence). The CDR3 is CAWSRDGELFF. The CDR3 region has the DNA TGTGCCTGGAGTCGTGACGGGGAGCTGTTTTTT. The full variable domain, rest sourced from reference TRBV30 and TRBJ2-2, is SQTIHQWPATLVQPVGSPLSLECTVEGTSNPNLYWYRQAAGRGLQLLFYSVGIGQISSEVPQNLSASRPQDRQFILSSKKLLLSDSGFYLCAWSRDGELFFGEGSRLTVL.

This clonotype has just a few counts. This chain joins TRBV5-8 and TRBJ1-6; 8 bases match TRBD1. Per the germline V gene, CDR1 is SGHTS and CDR2 is YDEGEE. The CDR3 is 15 residues long. The V gene end was trimmed by 0 bases and the J gene end by 7 bases; junction bases not matched to a gene: 3. The CDR3 region has the DNA TGTGCCAGCAGCTTGGTCCAGGGGGCCAATTCACCCCTCCACTTT. Protein product: CASSLVQGANSPLHF. The variable domain in full, completed from reference TRBV5-8 and TRBJ1-6, reads EAGVTQSPTHLIKTRGQQATLRCSPISGHTSVYWYQQALGLGLQFLLWYDEGEERNRGNFPPRFSGRQFPNYSSELNVNALELEDSALYLCASSLVQGANSPLHFGNGTRLTVT.

This clonotype was picked up a small number of times. This chain uses TRBV4-3 with TRBJ2-1; tentatively, D is TRBD2 (6 bases). Trimming took 0 bases from V and 6 from J, leaving 9 bases between them. The CDR3 runs to 14 residues. Germline-derived CDR1 and CDR2 are LGHNA and YSLEER. CDR3 in DNA: TGCGCCAGCAGCCAAGAGGGAGGAGTCAATGAGCAGTTCTTC. Protein product: CASSQEGGVNEQFF.

This clonotype was detected many times. The rearrangement links TRBV6-2 or TRBV6-3 to TRBJ1-6; no definite D call. The CDR3 is 11 amino acids. Germline CDR1 MNHEY, CDR2 SVGEGT. Trimming took off 4 bases at V and 6 bases at J, with 1 base between the two ends. This chain's CDR3 is CASSFNSPLHF. DNA for the CDR3: TGTGCCAGCAGTTTTAATTCACCCCTCCACTTT.

This clonotype was detected a few times. The chain is built from TRBV29-1 and TRBJ1-2, with TRBD1 as a possible D gene (5 bases). CDR1 is SQVTM and CDR2 is ANQGSEA in the germline V gene. The CDR3 length is 15 residues. The V end was cut by 3 bases, the J end by 2 bases, with 16 bases between. CDR3 residues: CSVDPPQGPNYGYTF. CDR3 coding DNA: TGCAGCGTTGATCCACCTCAGGGTCCAAACTATGGCTACACCTTC.

This clonotype was observed many times. This chain links TRBV5-4 with TRBJ1-6; D gene ambiguous. The CDR3 is 14 amino acids. Trimming took off 2 bases at V and 6 bases at J, with 9 bases between the two ends. Germline loops: CDR1 SGHNT, CDR2 YYREEE (reference sequence). This CDR3 reads CASSFGRSNSPLHF. The CDR3 DNA reads as TGTGCCAGCAGCTTTGGGCGGAGTAATTCACCCCTCCACTTT.

The chain is built from TRBV7-2 and TRBJ1-1, with unresolved D. Trimming took 1 base from V and 6 from J, leaving 12 bases between them. CDR1 is SGHTA, CDR2 FQGNSA, per germline. This CDR3 is 14 amino acids long. CDR3 nucleotides: TGTGCCAGCAGCTTAGAGTTGGGGAGAGCTGAAGCTTTCTTT. Amino acids: CASSLELGRAEAFF.

This clonotype was recorded a few times. The V call is TRBV25-1, the J call TRBJ2-7; maybe TRBD1 (5 bases). V was cut by 4 bases and J by 2 bases, with 9 bases left in between. Germline-derived CDR1 and CDR2 are MGHDK and SYGVNS. The CDR3 runs to 13 residues. The CDR3 DNA is TGTGCCAGCAGTGCCGGACATACCTACGAGCAGTACTTC. Translation gives CASSAGHTYEQYF.

This chain joins TRBV9 and TRBJ2-2, with TRBD2 matching over 7 bases. The CDR3 is 18 residues long. Losses at the gene ends were 0 bases for V and 0 bases for J; bases not matched to a gene: 8. Germline V gene data show CDR1 as SGDLS and CDR2 as YYNGEE. The CDR3 DNA follows: TGTGCCAGCAGCGTAGCTGCAACGGGAGGATCGAACACCGGGGAGCTGTTTTTT. It codes for CASSVAATGGSNTGELFF.

This chain connects TRBV6-2 or TRBV6-3 to TRBJ1-1; 8 positions agree with TRBD1. From germline, CDR1 is MNHEY and CDR2 SVGEGT. Trimming at V came to 7 bases and at J to 2 bases, leaving 6 bases not matched to a gene. This CDR3 spans 14 amino acids. CDR3 sequence: CASIDGTGNTEAFF. CDR3 bases: TGTGCCAGCATCGACGGGACAGGTAACACTGAAGCTTTCTTT.

The chain couples TRBV6-2 or TRBV6-3 to TRBJ2-1; no clear D gene. Germline values: CDR1 MNHEY, CDR2 SVGEGT. The germline V and J ends were trimmed by 2 bases and 8 bases, with 10 bases remaining between them. The CDR3 runs 13 residues. Here the CDR3 DNA reads TGTGCCAGCAGTTACCGGGCGAGGCATGAGCAGTTCTTC. This translates into CASSYRARHEQFF.

This clonotype appeared many times. This chain links TRBV29-1 with TRBJ2-1, with 7 bases identical to TRBD1. Per germline, CDR1 SQVTM and CDR2 ANQGSEA. This CDR3 comprises 13 residues. The CDR3 loop reads CSSTGTVSFEQFF. The CDR3 nucleotides are TGCAGTTCTACCGGGACAGTTTCTTTTGAGCAGTTCTTC.

The chain has TRBV19 and TRBJ2-7, with a possible D match to TRBD1 (6 bases). Germline assignment: CDR1 LNHDA and CDR2 SQIVND (reference sequence). This CDR3 contains 16 residues. The germline V and J ends were trimmed by 7 bases and 2 bases, with 21 bases remaining between them. CDR3 residues: CASTPSRGRLPYEQYF. For the CDR3, the DNA is TGTGCCAGTACTCCTTCCAGGGGCCGGCTTCCCTACGAGCAGTACTTC.

The genes are TRBV20-1 and TRBJ2-1; the D is unclear. Germline V gene data show CDR1 as DFQATT and CDR2 as SNEGSKA (reference sequence). The V gene lost 6 bases and the J gene lost 7 bases, with 7 bases spanning the gap. CDR3 length: 10 residues. The CDR3 reads CSAELNEQFF. The CDR3 region has the DNA TGCAGTGCCGAGCTTAATGAGCAGTTCTTC.